One sample yielded the 24 T cell receptor beta chains listed below, sequenced in a study of OX40 agonist ivuxolimab in advanced cancers. Here immunoSEQ multiplex PCR was the method, and the copy in TCRdb shows in-frame clones only, minus some. Of just over 90,000 clones in the sample, 85% to 95% were seen once. The sample was CD4+ or CD8+ T cells sorted from blood, taken in a trial of the OX40 agonist ivuxolimab. These receptor sequences come from an adult with an advanced solid tumor such as melanoma, head and neck, liver or kidney cancer.

The chain links TRBV12-5 to TRBJ2-3; TRBD2 aligns across 13 bases. This CDR3 is 17 amino acids long. Germline V gene lookup returns CDR1 LGHNT and CDR2 FRNRAP. Losses at the gene ends were 6 bases for V and 3 bases for J; bases not matched to a gene: 9. Written as DNA, the CDR3 is TGTGCTAGTGGCAATTGGACTAGCGGGGGTCCTACAGATACGCAGTATTTT. It yields the protein CASGNWTSGGPTDTQYF. Full variable domain (remainder filled in from reference TRBV12-5 and TRBJ2-3): DARVTQTPRHKVTEMGQEVTMRCQPILGHNTVFWYRQTMMQGLELLAYFRNRAPLDDSGMPKDRFSAEMPDATLATLKIQPSEPRDSAVYFCASGNWTSGGPTDTQYFGPGTRLTVL.

Here the CDR3 reads CAISESSSDNEQFF. The CDR3 nucleotides read TGTGCCATCAGTGAGTCAAGCTCTGACAATGAGCAGTTCTTC. This chain uses TRBV10-3 with TRBJ2-1; D is unresolved. Trimming cost V 0 bases and J 5 bases, with 8 bases left between them. The CDR3 spans 14 residues. Germline V gene data show CDR1 as ENHRY and CDR2 as SYGVKD.

The chain has TRBV7-9 and TRBJ2-3, with TRBD2 matching over 11 bases. The V and J ends lost 5 bases and 5 bases, in that order; junction bases with no gene match: 9. The CDR3 runs 16 residues. Germline values: CDR1 SEHNR, CDR2 FQNEAQ (reference sequence). CDR3 in DNA: TGTGCCAGCAGCCTGGTACTAGCGGGAGAAGGAGATACGCAGTATTTT. This gives the protein CASSLVLAGEGDTQYF.

The chain has TRBV30 and TRBJ1-3, with D hard to call. This CDR3 has 11 amino acids. Germline V gene sequence: CDR1 GTSNPN, CDR2 SVGIG (reference sequence). V was trimmed by 1 base and J by 7 bases, leaving 5 bases between them. The CDR3 sequence is CAWSAGNTIYF. CDR3 bases: TGTGCCTGGAGTGCGGGGAACACCATATATTTT.

The V call is TRBV4-2, the J call TRBJ2-3; 8 bases are shared with TRBD2. V gave up 0 bases and J gave up 5 bases; unmatched junction bases: 13. The CDR3 is 18 amino acids. Germline-derived CDR1 and CDR2 are LGHNA and YNFKEQ. The CDR3, as DNA: TGTGCCAGCAGCCAAGATCGCCCCGGGACTAGTATACGAGATACGCAGTATTTT. Protein product: CASSQDRPGTSIRDTQYF.

This rearrangement joins TRBV20-1 to TRBJ1-2; D is unresolved. Germline CDR1 and CDR2: DFQATT and SNEGSKA (reference sequence). Deletions cut 2 bases from V and 6 bases from J, with 7 bases between. This CDR3 has 11 amino acids. CDR3: CSARLPDGYTF. The CDR3 bases are TGCAGTGCTAGACTTCCCGATGGCTACACCTTC.

The rearrangement joins TRBV6-1 to TRBJ2-1; D uncertain. This CDR3 comprises 11 residues. V lost 3 bases to trimming and J lost 10 bases, with 7 bases between them. CDR1 is MNHNS, CDR2 SASEGT, per germline. The CDR3 nucleotides are TGTGCCAGCAGTGAGTTCAGGGAGCAGTTCTTC. This codes for CASSEFREQFF.

In this sample, this clone turned up once. The V call is TRBV18, the J call TRBJ1-5; D ambiguous. The CDR3 contains 13 residues. Germline assignment: CDR1 KGHSH and CDR2 LQKENI. The V gene lost 2 bases and the J gene lost 7 bases, with 9 bases spanning the gap. DNA of the CDR3: TGTGCCAGCTCACCAGGAGGCGGGCAGCCCCAGCATTTT. As protein: CASSPGGGQPQHF.

V usage is TRBV6-5 and J usage is TRBJ2-1, with TRBD2 matching over 10 bases. Germline CDR1 and CDR2: MNHEY and SVGAGI. The ends lost 5 bases at V and 8 bases at J; junction bases unmatched: 9. This CDR3 contains 15 residues. CDR3 DNA: TGTGCCAGCAGTACACTAGCGGGAAGGTGGGATGAGCAGTTCTTC. Amino acid sequence: CASSTLAGRWDEQFF.

This chain links TRBV28 with TRBJ1-1; maybe TRBD1 (5 bases). The CDR3 length is 14 residues. Trimming removed 3 bases from V and 1 base from J, with 9 bases in between. Germline loops: CDR1 MDHEN, CDR2 SYDVKM. This CDR3 reads CASSFGGRNTEAFF. CDR3 DNA sequence: TGTGCCAGCAGTTTTGGGGGGAGGAACACTGAAGCTTTCTTT.

V is TRBV4-2 and J is TRBJ1-1; the D is unclear. Looked up from germline, CDR1 is LGHNA and CDR2 is YNFKEQ. The CDR3 runs to 12 residues. The germline V and J ends were trimmed by 1 base and 5 bases, with 5 bases remaining between them. CDR3 in amino acids: CASSQARTEAFF. DNA of the CDR3: TGTGCCAGCAGCCAAGCGCGGACTGAAGCTTTCTTT.

CDR3: CASSTYQGTGELFF. The DNA of the CDR3 is TGTGCCAGCAGTACCTACCAGGGCACCGGGGAGCTGTTTTTT. The genes are TRBV27 and TRBJ2-2, with D possibly matching TRBD1 (5 bases). Trimming stripped 5 bases from V and 4 bases from J, with 11 bases between. The CDR3 runs 14 residues. Germline loops: CDR1 MNHEY, CDR2 SMNVEV (reference sequence).

The rearrangement links TRBV27 to TRBJ2-1; TRBD2 might be the D (6 bases). From germline, CDR1 is MNHEY and CDR2 SMNVEV (reference sequence). The V gene lost 6 bases and the J gene lost 2 bases, with 14 bases spanning the gap. The CDR3 has 15 residues. This chain's CDR3 is CASRGLGGPYNEQFF. CDR3 DNA: TGTGCCAGCAGGGGTTTGGGGGGACCCTACAATGAGCAGTTCTTC.

The V gene is TRBV19, the J gene TRBJ1-1; D is possibly TRBD1 (5 bases). Germline V gene data show CDR1 as LNHDA and CDR2 as SQIVND (reference sequence). This CDR3 is 13 amino acids long. V lost 6 bases and J 1 base, leaving 9 bases between the germline ends. CDR3 in DNA: TGTGCCAGTAGGATGGGGGAGAACACTGAAGCTTTCTTT. It yields the protein CASRMGENTEAFF.

The V gene is TRBV10-1, the J gene TRBJ1-3; D remains unclear. This CDR3 region has 14 residues. Trimming cost V 3 bases and J 0 bases, with 6 bases left between them. The germline V gene encodes CDR1 WNHNN and CDR2 SYGVQD (reference sequence). CDR3 amino acids: CASSDGTSGNTIYF. DNA for the CDR3: TGCGCCAGCAGTGATGGTACCTCTGGAAACACCATATATTTT.

This chain connects TRBV7-8 to TRBJ2-1; TRBD1 agrees at 7 bases. J gave up 6 bases and V 1 base, and 6 bases lay outside the gene matches. From germline, CDR1 is SGHVS and CDR2 FQNEAQ. This CDR3 region has 15 residues. DNA for the CDR3: TGTGCCAGCAGCTTAGTACAGGGGTTCGGCAATGAGCAGTTCTTC. Translation gives CASSLVQGFGNEQFF. The full variable domain, rest sourced from reference TRBV7-8 and TRBJ2-1, is GAGVSQSPRYKVAKRGQDVALRCDPISGHVSLFWYQQALGQGPEFLTYFQNEAQLDKSGLPSDRFFAERPEGSVSTLKIQRTQQEDSAVYLCASSLVQGFGNEQFFGPGTRLTVL.

The CDR3: CASSLRSGAYSTDTQYF. Here the CDR3 DNA reads TGTGCCAGCAGCTTAAGGAGCGGGGCCTATAGCACAGATACGCAGTATTTT. The J gene is TRBJ2-3, the V gene TRBV11-2; 7 bases agree with TRBD2. This CDR3 has 17 amino acids. The V gene's germline CDR1 is SGHAT and CDR2 FQNNGV. V dropped 2 bases and J dropped 0; count of bases not matched to a gene: 8.

The rearrangement joins TRBV27 to TRBJ1-5, with unresolved D. Trimming pared 2 bases from V and 5 bases from J, leaving 7 bases between. The CDR3 is made up of 13 amino acids. Germline values: CDR1 MNHEY, CDR2 SMNVEV (reference sequence). The CDR3 coding sequence is TGTGCCAGCAGTTTAGTGGCAGATCAGCCCCAGCATTTT. Its translation is CASSLVADQPQHF.

The genes are TRBV11-2 and TRBJ2-2, with D unclear. The V end was cut by 7 bases, the J end by 1 base, with 13 bases between. Germline V CDR1 and CDR2: SGHAT, FQNNGV. The CDR3 sequence is 15 residues long. The CDR3 DNA reads as TGTGCCAGCAACCCAATCGGCTGGAACACCGGGGAGCTGTTTTTT. It encodes CASNPIGWNTGELFF.

The chain is built from TRBV19 and TRBJ2-5; D is ambiguous. This CDR3 has 12 amino acids. Trimming cost V 3 bases and J 5 bases, with 7 bases left between them. CDR1 and CDR2 from the germline V gene are LNHDA and SQIVND (reference sequence). The CDR3 nucleotides are TGTGCCAGTAGTATGCACGGGGAGACCCAGTACTTC. Translated: CASSMHGETQYF.

The V and J genes are TRBV19 and TRBJ1-1; the D is unclear. Germline V gives CDR1 LNHDA, CDR2 SQIVND (reference sequence). The CDR3 is 13 amino acids. V gave up 5 bases and J gave up 6 bases, with 13 bases separating them. This chain's CDR3 is CASSFGLGPEAFF. The CDR3 nucleotides read TGTGCCAGTAGTTTCGGGCTCGGTCCTGAAGCTTTCTTT. The entire variable domain, with the rest obtained from reference TRBV19 and TRBJ1-1, is as follows: DGGITQSPKYLFRKEGQNVTLSCEQNLNHDAMYWYRQDPGQGLRLIYYSQIVNDFQKGDIAEGYSVSREKKESFPLTVTSAQKNPTAFYLCASSFGLGPEAFFGQGTRLTVV.

The gene calls are TRBV29-1 and TRBJ2-2; D is possibly TRBD2 (7 bases). Germline CDR1 SQVTM, CDR2 ANQGSEA. The CDR3 covers 16 residues. Trimming pared 4 bases from V and 6 bases from J, leaving 21 bases between. The CDR3 DNA follows: TGCAGCGTTGCGGGGGGCTTCCCCCTTGCGGCCGGGGAGCTGTTTTTT. Its translation is CSVAGGFPLAAGELFF.

This sequence joins TRBV9 and TRBJ1-1, with D hard to call. The germline CDR1 and CDR2 sequences are SGDLS and YYNGEE. This CDR3 is built from 13 residues. V was pared by 3 bases and J by 1 base, with 7 bases between. Here the CDR3 reads CASSEGPNTEAFF. CDR3 nucleotide sequence: TGTGCCAGCAGCGAGGGCCCGAACACTGAAGCTTTCTTT. The variable domain in full, completed from reference TRBV9 and TRBJ1-1, reads DSGVTQTPKHLITATGQRVTLRCSPRSGDLSVYWYQQSLDQGLQFLIQYYNGEERAKGNILERFSAQQFPDLHSELNLSSLELGDSALYFCASSEGPNTEAFFGQGTRLTVV.

The genes are TRBV27 and TRBJ1-4; D remains ambiguous. The V end was cut by 4 bases, the J end by 7 bases, with 10 bases between. There are 13 residues in the CDR3. CDR1 is MNHEY and CDR2 is SMNVEV in the germline V gene (reference sequence). The CDR3 DNA is TGTGCCAGCAGTTACGGGCCGCCTGAAAAACTGTTTTTT. Translated, it gives CASSYGPPEKLFF.